This TCR beta chain was retrieved from a study of post-analysis software for immune sequencing data. Study details: The disease courses covered relapsing-remitting, secondary progressive and progressive-relapsing multiple sclerosis. Whole-study findings and limits: Diversity measured as normalized Chao1 was significantly lower in multiple sclerosis patients than in controls. Batch-matched samples strongly co-clustered by F measure. Roughly 5 TRBV segments, TRBV5-6, TRBV5-1 and TRBV20-1 among them, were found more frequent in patients than controls.

The CDR3 is made up of 15 amino acids. The V end was cut by 2 bases, the J end by 2 bases, with 11 bases between. CDR1 is MNHNS, CDR2 SASEGT, per germline. cDNA libraries of TCR beta carried unique molecular identifiers. T cells, about 0.95 to 10 million of them, yielded some 500,000 cDNA molecules. Via MiXCR, TCRdb re-called the PCR reads, giving one row per CDR3 protein. The sample holds about 570,000 distinct CDR3 sequences; around 31% are singletons and the top ten take 6%. As regards this clonotype: The antigen remains undetermined.

This chain connects TRBV6-1 to TRBJ2-3; unclear D gene. Sequencing was carried out using blood. The origin of this receptor is a girl under 18 with multiple sclerosis. CDR3 protein: CASSELGQTTDTQYF. DNA of the CDR3: TGTGCCAGCAGTGAACTGGGTCAGACCACAGATACGCAGTATTTT.